These 3 T cell receptor beta chains originate from one sample sequenced in a study of blood T cell repertoires in COVID-19. TCRdb's table, derived via immunoSEQ multiplex PCR, lists solely in-frame clones and lacks some. The table has over 200,000 clones, roughly 86% seen once. The specimen sequenced was peripheral blood. The receptor source for this set is a woman aged 25 to 39 with acute or convalescent COVID-19.

V is TRBV6-1 and J is TRBJ1-2, with D hard to call. The CDR3 contains 13 residues. The V gene's germline CDR1 is MNHNS and CDR2 SASEGT. Trimming took off 5 bases at V and 3 bases at J, with 10 bases between the two ends. The CDR3 coding sequence is TGTGCCAGCAGTAAGGCGGAGGACTATGGCTACACCTTC. It encodes CASSKAEDYGYTF.

The J gene is TRBJ2-7, the V gene TRBV6-5; 7 positions agree with TRBD1. From germline, CDR1 is MNHEY and CDR2 SVGAGI. V shed 7 bases and J 3 bases; nucleotides not matched to a gene: 12. The CDR3 is made up of 15 amino acids. The CDR3 is CASKQDGTALYEQYF. In DNA form, the CDR3 reads TGTGCCAGCAAACAAGACGGGACAGCCCTCTACGAGCAGTACTTC.

The CDR3 loop is CASSLNRDRKVKNIQYF. Written as DNA, the CDR3 is TGTGCCAGCAGCCTAAACCGGGACAGGAAGGTCAAAAACATTCAGTACTTC. V and J are TRBV14 and TRBJ2-4, with TRBD1 matching 8 bases. The CDR3 is made up of 17 amino acids. Germline trimming cut 4 bases from V and 3 bases from J; bases unmatched to any gene: 11. Looked up from germline, CDR1 is SGHDN and CDR2 is FVKESK.